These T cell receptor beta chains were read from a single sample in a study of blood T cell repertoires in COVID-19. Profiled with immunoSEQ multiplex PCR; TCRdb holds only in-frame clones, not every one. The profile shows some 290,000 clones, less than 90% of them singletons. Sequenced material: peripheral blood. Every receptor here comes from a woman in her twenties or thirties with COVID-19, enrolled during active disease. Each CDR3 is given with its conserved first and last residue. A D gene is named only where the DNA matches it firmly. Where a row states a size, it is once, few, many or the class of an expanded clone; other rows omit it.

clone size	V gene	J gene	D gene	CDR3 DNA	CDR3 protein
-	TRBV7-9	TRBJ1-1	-	TGTGCCAGCAGATGGAGTCATGAAGCTTTCTTT	CASRWSHEAFF
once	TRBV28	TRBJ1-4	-	TGTGCCAGCAGTCGGTTTCAACATGAAAAACTGTTTTTT	CASSRFQHEKLFF
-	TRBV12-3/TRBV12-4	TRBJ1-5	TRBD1	TGTGCCAGCAGCCAGGACAGGGTTCAGCCCCAGCATTTT	CASSQDRVQPQHF
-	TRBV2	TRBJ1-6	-	TGTGCCAGCAGTCGACAGGCGGCCCTCCACTTT	CASSRQAALHF
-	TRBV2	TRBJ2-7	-	TGTGCCAGCAGTGAAAGGCAGGGCGGCGAGCAGTACTTC	CASSERQGGEQYF
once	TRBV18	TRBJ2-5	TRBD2	TGTGCCAGCTCACCACGGCGGAGGGAGGGAATAGAGACCCAGTACTTC	CASSPRRREGIETQYF
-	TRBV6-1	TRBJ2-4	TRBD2	TGTGCCAGCAGAGAAACTCGACTAGCGGGGGGGATCCTGTCAGCCAAAAACATTCAGTACTTC	CASRETRLAGGILSAKNIQYF
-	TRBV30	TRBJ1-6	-	TGTGCCTGGAGTGTCCCAGGAGAGGGCTATAATTCACCCCTCCACTTT	CAWSVPGEGYNSPLHF
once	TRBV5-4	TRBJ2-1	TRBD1	TGTGCCAGCAGCACGGACAGGGCCTCCTCCTACAATGAGCAGTTCTTC	CASSTDRASSYNEQFF
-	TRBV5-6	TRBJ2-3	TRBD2	TGTGCCAGCAGCTTAGGAGCGGGAGGGCTTACGCAGTATTTT	CASSLGAGGLTQYF
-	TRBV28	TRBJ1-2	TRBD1	TGTGCCAGCAGAACGACAGGGGATGGCTACACCTTC	CASRTTGDGYTF
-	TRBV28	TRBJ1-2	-	TGTGCCAGCAGTTTAACTTCTGACTATGGCTACACCTTC	CASSLTSDYGYTF
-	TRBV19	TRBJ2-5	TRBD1	TGTGCCAGTAGTAAGGACAGGGGTGATGAGACCCAGTACTTC	CASSKDRGDETQYF
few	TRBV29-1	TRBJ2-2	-	TGCAGCGCCGCGACAGAGAACACCGGGGAGCTGTTTTTT	CSAATENTGELFF
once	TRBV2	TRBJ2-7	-	TGTGCCAGCAGCCACAACTTGGGCGATAGCTCCTACGAGCAGTACTTC	CASSHNLGDSSYEQYF
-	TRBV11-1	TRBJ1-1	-	TGTGCCAGCAGCCTTAACCCGGACACTGAAGCTTTCTTT	CASSLNPDTEAFF
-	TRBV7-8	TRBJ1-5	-	TGTGCCAGCAGCAAACAGGAGAGCAATCAGCCCCAGCATTTT	CASSKQESNQPQHF
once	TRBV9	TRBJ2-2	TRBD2	TGTGCCAGCAGAAGCGGGGTTGTAACCGGGGAGCTGTTTTTT	CASRSGVVTGELFF
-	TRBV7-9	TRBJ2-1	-	TGTGCCAGCAGCCGCAGGACTTACAATGAGCAGTTCTTC	CASSRRTYNEQFF
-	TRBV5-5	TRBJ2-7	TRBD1	TGTGCCAGCGACTCCGGGACAGGGACCCACGAGCAGTACTTC	CASDSGTGTHEQYF
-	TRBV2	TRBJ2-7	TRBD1	TGTGCCAGCAGCGACCCCTCAGGGGGTGTCACCTACGAGCAGTACTTC	CASSDPSGGVTYEQYF
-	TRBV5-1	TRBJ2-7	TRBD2	TGCGCCAGCAGCTTTGGTGGGGGGGAACTCTACGAGCAGTACTTC	CASSFGGGELYEQYF
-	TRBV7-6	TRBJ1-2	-	TGTGCCAGCAGCTTAACTCCCGAGCTCTATGGCTACACCTTC	CASSLTPELYGYTF
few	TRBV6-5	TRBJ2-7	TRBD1	TGTGCCAGCACCTTGGGACAGGGGTTATACGAGCAGTACTTC	CASTLGQGLYEQYF
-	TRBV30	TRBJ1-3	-	TGTGCCTGCCTCAGTCGGGCTGGAAACACCATATATTTT	CACLSRAGNTIYF
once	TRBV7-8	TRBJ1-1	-	TGTGCCAGCAGCTTACGGGTGGGGGCGGTTGAATTGAACACTGAAGCTTTCTTT	CASSLRVGAVELNTEAFF
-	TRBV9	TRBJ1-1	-	TGTGCCAGCAGCGTAGTAGGGGGGAACACTGAAGCTTTCTTT	CASSVVGGNTEAFF
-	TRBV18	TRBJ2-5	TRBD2	TGTGCCAGCTCTAAAACTAGCGGGGCTCGAGAGACCCAGTACTTC	CASSKTSGARETQYF
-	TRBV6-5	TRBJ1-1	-	TGTGCCAGCACTCCCGTCGGGGACACTAACACTGAAGCTTTCTTT	CASTPVGDTNTEAFF
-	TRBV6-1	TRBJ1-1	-	TGTGCCAGCAGTGAAGGGTGGTCCGGACAGAGGAACACTGAAGCTTTCTTT	CASSEGWSGQRNTEAFF
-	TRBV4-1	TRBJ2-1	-	TGCGCCAGCAGCCAAGGACTAAAACCTGAGCAGTTCTTC	CASSQGLKPEQFF
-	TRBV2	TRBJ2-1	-	TGTGCCAGCAGTGTACTCCGGGGGAGCAATGAGCAGTTCTTC	CASSVLRGSNEQFF
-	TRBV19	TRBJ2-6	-	TGTGCCAGTAGTAAAGGCAGACTTCTCCTAGGGGCCAACGTCCTGACTTTC	CASSKGRLLLGANVLTF
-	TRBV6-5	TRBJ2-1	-	TGTGCCAGCAGGAACAGCCTATCAAACAATGAGCAGTTCTTC	CASRNSLSNNEQFF
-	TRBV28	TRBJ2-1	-	TGTGCCAGCAGTTTAGTAAGGAGCTCCTACAATGAGCAGTTCTTC	CASSLVRSSYNEQFF
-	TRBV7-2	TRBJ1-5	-	TGTGCCAGCAGCGCCCGACAGGGCAATCAGCCCCAGCATTTT	CASSARQGNQPQHF
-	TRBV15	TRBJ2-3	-	TGTGCTACGAGCACTAGCACAGATACGCAGTATTTT	CATSTSTDTQYF
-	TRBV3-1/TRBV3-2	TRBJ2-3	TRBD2	TGTGCCAGCAGCCATAGAGGGACTAGACGGGGGGTACAATATGGGACAGATACGCAGTATTTT	CASSHRGTRRGVQYGTDTQYF
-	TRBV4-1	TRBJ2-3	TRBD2	TGCGCCAGCAGCCAAGCGGGGGGGCCCGTGAATACGCAGTATTTT	CASSQAGGPVNTQYF
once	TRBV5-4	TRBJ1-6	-	TGTGCCAGCAGCGAAGGGACAAATTCACCCCTCCACTTT	CASSEGTNSPLHF
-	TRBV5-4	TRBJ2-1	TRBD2	TGTGCCAGCAGGCCAGCAAGCGGGGGGGGCAACAATGAGCAGTTCTTC	CASRPASGGGNNEQFF
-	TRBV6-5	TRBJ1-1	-	TGTGCCAGCCCCCGTTCGGGCACTGAAGCTTTCTTT	CASPRSGTEAFF
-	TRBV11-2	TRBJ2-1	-	TGTGCCAGCAGCGCCGGCTACAATGAGCAGTTCTTC	CASSAGYNEQFF
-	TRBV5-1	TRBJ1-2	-	TGCGCCAGCAGCATGGGGGACACCGGCGGCTATGGCTACACCTTC	CASSMGDTGGYGYTF
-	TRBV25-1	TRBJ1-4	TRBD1	TGTGCCAGCAGTGAGGGCGGGACAGGGTGGGGAAAACTGTTTTTT	CASSEGGTGWGKLFF
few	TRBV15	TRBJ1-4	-	TGTGCCACCAGCAGAGTTCCGAGCGAAAAACTGTTTTTT	CATSRVPSEKLFF
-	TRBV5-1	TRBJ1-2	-	TGCGCCAGCAGCTTGGAAGGGGAGGGAAGCTATGGCTACACCTTC	CASSLEGEGSYGYTF
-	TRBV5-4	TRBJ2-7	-	TGTGCCAGCAGTCGGGGTGCCGAGCAGTACTTC	CASSRGAEQYF
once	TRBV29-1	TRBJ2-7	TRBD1	TGCAGCGGGGGGACAGGTCGCGAGCAGTACTTC	CSGGTGREQYF
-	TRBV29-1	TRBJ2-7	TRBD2	TGCAGCGTTGCCCTCAGACTAGCGGGGGGACACGAGCAGTACTTC	CSVALRLAGGHEQYF
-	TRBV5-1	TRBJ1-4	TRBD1	TGCGCCAGCAGTGACCTGGACAGGGGACAACATGGAACTAATGAAAAACTGTTTTTT	CASSDLDRGQHGTNEKLFF
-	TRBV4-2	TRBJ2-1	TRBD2	TGTGCCAGCAGGGATCCGGGACTAGCGGGGGGGCCCTACAATGAGCAGTTCTTC	CASRDPGLAGGPYNEQFF
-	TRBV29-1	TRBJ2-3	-	TGCAGCGTTGTTCGGGAGCAAACAGATACGCAGTATTTT	CSVVREQTDTQYF
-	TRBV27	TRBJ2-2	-	TGTGCCAGCAGTCCCCTGGGGGGTACCGGGGAGCTGTTTTTT	CASSPLGGTGELFF